Shown below are 10 T cell receptor beta chains from a single sample sequenced in a study of technical replicates of blood from a few donors. Clones were read by immunoSEQ multiplex PCR, and TCRdb kept only the in-frame ones, dropping some. The sample includes more than 65,000 clones, around 96% of them seen just once. The sequencing input was T cells isolated from PBMCs. The receptor source for this set is a human donor in good health.

The rearrangement joins TRBV6-1 to TRBJ1-1; weak D call: TRBD1 (5 bases). Germline CDR1 is MNHNS and CDR2 is SASEGT. CDR3 length equals 15 residues. V lost 3 bases to trimming and J lost 4 bases, with 15 bases between them. The CDR3 sequence: CASSDGFRQLTEAFF. Written as DNA, the CDR3 is TGTGCCAGCAGTGATGGGTTTAGACAGCTCACTGAAGCTTTCTTT.

The genes are TRBV19 and TRBJ1-1; possible D gene TRBD1, 5 bases. The CDR3 spans 13 residues. Germline-derived CDR1 and CDR2 are LNHDA and SQIVND (reference sequence). V was shortened by 4 bases and J by 5 bases, with 11 bases between the two germline ends. CDR3 region: CASSSGGWTEAFF. The CDR3 DNA reads as TGTGCCAGTAGTAGTGGGGGGTGGACTGAAGCTTTCTTT.

The chain uses TRBV18 and TRBJ2-7; the match to TRBD1 covers 7 bases. After removal of 4 bases from V and 5 bases from J, the junction contained 5 bases not matched to a gene. The CDR3 has 13 amino acids. CDR1 and CDR2 from the germline V gene are KGHSH and LQKENI. The CDR3 sequence is CASSLTGYHEQYF. Here the CDR3 DNA reads TGTGCCAGCTCACTGACAGGGTACCACGAGCAGTACTTC.

V is TRBV5-1 and J is TRBJ2-1; D is perhaps TRBD2 (5 bases). Germline assignment: CDR1 SGHRS and CDR2 YFSETQ. This CDR3 contains 15 residues. V was clipped by 2 bases and J by 6 bases, with 15 bases between them. For the CDR3, the DNA is TGCGCCAGCAGCTTCCGGTACGGGGTCAGCAATGAGCAGTTCTTC. It encodes CASSFRYGVSNEQFF.

J is TRBJ2-1 and V is TRBV2; TRBD1 aligns across 9 bases. Per the germline V gene, CDR1 is SNHLY and CDR2 is FYNNEI. V was clipped by 3 bases and J by 8 bases; unmatched bases: 11. CDR3 length equals 16 residues. The CDR3 protein is CASSDYRGHLMYEQFF. The DNA of the CDR3 is TGTGCCAGCAGTGATTACAGGGGGCATTTAATGTATGAGCAGTTCTTC.

The rearrangement links TRBV19 to TRBJ2-3; 11 nucleotides align to TRBD2. The length of the CDR3 is 15 residues. The germline gives CDR1 LNHDA, CDR2 SQIVND (reference sequence). J gave up 2 bases and V 6 bases, and 4 bases lay outside the gene matches. CDR3 nucleotides: TGTGCCAGTAGCGGGACTAGCGGCCCCACAGATACGCAGTATTTT. This sequence encodes CASSGTSGPTDTQYF. The whole variable domain, filled in from reference TRBV19 and TRBJ2-3, reads DGGITQSPKYLFRKEGQNVTLSCEQNLNHDAMYWYRQDPGQGLRLIYYSQIVNDFQKGDIAEGYSVSREKKESFPLTVTSAQKNPTAFYLCASSGTSGPTDTQYFGPGTRLTVL.

This sequence joins TRBV11-2 and TRBJ1-1; a weak D match, TRBD1 (6 bases). Trimming removed 5 bases from V and 2 bases from J, with 12 bases in between. CDR1 SGHAT and CDR2 FQNNGV come from the germline V gene. This CDR3 contains 14 residues. CDR3 bases: TGTGCCAGCAGCCAATTCAGGGGTAACACTGAAGCTTTCTTT. Its protein product is CASSQFRGNTEAFF. Supplemented by reference TRBV11-2 and TRBJ1-1, the full variable domain reads EAGVAQSPRYKIIEKRQSVAFWCNPISGHATLYWYQQILGQGPKLLIQFQNNGVVDDSQLPKDRFSAERLKGVDSTLKIQPAKLEDSAVYLCASSQFRGNTEAFFGQGTRLTVV.

The rearrangement joins TRBV7-3 to TRBJ2-4, with 7 bases matching TRBD2. This CDR3 comprises 15 residues. CDR1 and CDR2 (germline): SGHTA, FQGTGA. V dropped 5 bases and J dropped 8; count of bases not matched to a gene: 12. This chain's CDR3 is CASSPTAGAWDIQYF. Here the CDR3 DNA reads TGTGCCAGCAGCCCGACCGCGGGAGCTTGGGACATTCAGTACTTC.

CDR3 loop: CASSAQGGSYEQYF. CDR3 nucleotides: TGTGCCAGCAGCGCACAAGGAGGTTCCTACGAGCAGTACTTC. This chain joins TRBV9 and TRBJ2-7; D perhaps matches TRBD2 (5 bases). Trimming pared 3 bases from V and 1 base from J, leaving 11 bases between. This CDR3 has 14 residues. CDR1 SGDLS and CDR2 YYNGEE come from the germline V gene.

This chain connects TRBV13 to TRBJ2-2; D is possibly TRBD1 (6 bases). CDR1 is PRHDT, CDR2 FYEKMQ, per germline (reference sequence). The CDR3 length is 14 residues. V was cut by 3 bases and J by 5 bases, with 10 bases left in between. The CDR3 is CASSFNRATGELFF. The DNA for the CDR3 is TGTGCCAGCAGCTTTAACAGGGCGACCGGGGAGCTGTTTTTT.